Sequencing of this T cell receptor (beta chain) was carried out in a study of shared clonotypes between healthy human individuals. This clone was detected once. No antigen is known for it. Per germline, CDR1 MDHEN and CDR2 SYDVKM. This CDR3 region has 15 residues. J lost 8 bases, V lost 2 bases, and 6 bases had no gene match. The split of CD4+ cells yielded CD45RA+ naive and CD45RA-negative memory subsets. Study-wide points: Sequencing depth was a factor that was expected to affect clonotype sharing among donors.

The genomic DNA of each subset was split evenly across several immunoSEQ plates. Authors' processing steps: ImmunoSEQ output held junction-only sequences without quality scores, so filtering differed. Sequencing was performed with immunoSEQ multiplex PCR; in TCRdb, only in-frame clones are kept and a portion is missing. V and J calls and clone size follow that table, whereas D and trimming were derived from the DNA. The sample lists over 2 million clones; roughly 90% were seen once. This receptor was obtained from a man aged 18 to 30 in good health. Some clones in this sample may be carry-over from other donors' samples. Sequencing was performed on naive CD4+ T cells from PBMCs. As for subset: CD45RA+ positively selected. The rearrangement links TRBV28 to TRBJ2-1; the match to TRBD2 covers 10 bases. The CDR3 bases are TGTGCCAGCAGTTTAATTGGGACTAGCGTTCATGAGCAGTTCTTC. Its protein product is CASSLIGTSVHEQFF.